This T cell receptor beta chain comes out of a study of T cells in Graves' hyperthyroidism and ophthalmopathy (dated by TCRdb to between 2018 and 2021). In terms of the full investigation: Peripheral blood was sampled at the time of initial diagnosis, prior to any treatment. To identify TCR V-J signatures that set the groups apart, the researchers used a discovery cohort of 90 to 100 patients, made up of roughly 40 with Graves' ophthalmopathy and approximately 57 with stable Graves' hyperthyroidism. Whether ophthalmopathy could be predicted prospectively was tested in an independent validation cohort made up of about 18 hyperthyroidism patients plus 17 patients who later progressed to ophthalmopathy. The roughly 91 discovery patients were randomly split 7:3 into training and test sets. In addition, the study compared T-cell repertoires in thyroid tissue and in blood from roughly six Graves' hyperthyroidism patients. Following sampling, methimazole starting at 30 mg daily was given to hyperthyroidism patients, and high-dose intravenous methylprednisolone was given to ophthalmopathy patients. The paper reports TCR Vbeta CDR3 sequencing of fewer than 150 peripheral blood samples: approximately 43 ophthalmopathy, approximately 74 hyperthyroidism and around 17 progressor patients. On the study overall, not on this receptor specifically: No statistical method was used to set the sample size in advance, and investigators knew the group allocation. Ophthalmopathy was separated from stable hyperthyroidism by a 13 V-J signature model, with just over 85% sensitivity and roughly 84% specificity obtained in cross-validation and 80%/75% obtained in testing. In validation, the model predicted progression to ophthalmopathy a median of around 6.5 months before onset, with 65% to 71% sensitivity and 72.22% specificity. Most expanded thyroid clonotypes (frequency above 0.001) were also found in blood, which suggests that blood repertoires may mirror thyroid immune responses.

As concerns this clonotype: There is no known antigen for this receptor. The input lacks base qualities; no much larger clone sits a single base away.

The CDR3 starts with the cysteine, ends with the phenylalanine, and has 16 residues. Here the CDR3 DNA is all that survives: 48 bases in frame from base 1. As encoded in the germline V gene (reference sequence), CDR1 is DFQATT while CDR2 is SNEGSKA. V is reduced by 0 bases and J by 1 base, leaving a spacing of 15 bases between them. TCR beta CDR3 regions were amplified from RNA transcripts. For the first round of RT-PCR on the TCR CDR3, the HTBI primer set was used together with the Qiagen OneStep RT-PCR kit. The libraries were constructed in a second round of multiplex PCR and then size-selected and purified. Libraries were sequenced paired-end with 100 bp reads on an Illumina HiSeq2000. In the authors' own workflow: SOAPnuke was used to process the raw data, throwing out any read that contained adapters or uncalled bases, had a mean Phred below 15, or lacked an exact constant-primer or identifier match. High-quality paired reads were merged using COPE v1.2.5, and each unique nucleotide sequence was defined as a clonotype. MiTCR v1.1 was used to align clonotypes to the IMGT TRBV, TRBD and TRBJ reference segments. Analysis was restricted to V-J combinations with a frequency above 0.0001, which covered over 98% of repertoires. The TCS score was defined as the ratio of F50 (clonal expansion) to E x V (chaos), calculated using BLOSUM62-based TCRdist between CDR3 peptides within each V-J. Welch's t-statistics and random forest reduced around 550 V-J features to about 13, which were used in a naive Bayes classifier (R e1071). The public reads were quality trimmed at Q25 with fastp and then assembled into clones with MiXCR by TCRdb, keeping productive beta chains. For every CDR3 protein sequence, its rows merge into one entry that carries the most common genes and DNA. The V and J calls were not made by the authors but by TCRdb's processing. Counted in this sample were approximately 400,000 distinct CDR3 sequences; approximately 14% of them appeared once. The top ten clonotypes cover roughly 26% of the sample.

The hyperthyroidism patients were between 18 and 65 years old and newly diagnosed, with a disease duration of less than 2 months. Exclusion was applied to patients with uncontrolled infections, other autoimmune diseases, pregnancy or lactation. Diagnoses relied on clinical symptoms, serum thyroxine and TRAb, thyroid ultrasound and orbital computed tomography. Blood from progressor patients was collected at the time of first diagnosis with hyperthyroidism, before any ophthalmopathy symptoms had appeared. PBMCs were isolated from about 10 ml of fresh peripheral blood by Ficoll-Paque density gradient centrifugation. Progressor patients were first diagnosed with Graves' hyperthyroidism and then developed ophthalmopathy during follow-up. Total RNA was extracted using Trizol reagent, and RNA quality was assessed on an Agilent 2100 Bioanalyzer.

In this chain, TRBV20-1 is recombined with TRBJ2-5; the D gene is unclear. Source material: blood. This TCR was recovered from a woman between 18 and 29 years old with Graves' hyperthyroidism that later progressed to Graves' ophthalmopathy. The CDR3 here reads CSARDLKGPIQETQYF. The nucleotides are TGCAGTGCTAGAGACCTAAAAGGACCCATCCAAGAGACCCAGTACTTC.